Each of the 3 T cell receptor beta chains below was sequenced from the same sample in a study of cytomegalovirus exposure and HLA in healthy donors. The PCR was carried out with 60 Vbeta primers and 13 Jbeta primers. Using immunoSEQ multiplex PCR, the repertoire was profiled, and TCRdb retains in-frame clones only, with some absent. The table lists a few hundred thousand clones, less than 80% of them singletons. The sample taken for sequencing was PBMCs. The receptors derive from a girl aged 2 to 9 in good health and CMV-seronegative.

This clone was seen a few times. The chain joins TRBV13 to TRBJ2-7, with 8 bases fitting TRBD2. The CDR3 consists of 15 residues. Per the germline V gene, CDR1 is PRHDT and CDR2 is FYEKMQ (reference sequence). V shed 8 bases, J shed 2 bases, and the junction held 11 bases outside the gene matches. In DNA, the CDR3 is TGTGCCAGCGGATCAAGGGGTAGCGGGGCCTACGAGCAGTACTTC. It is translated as CASGSRGSGAYEQYF.

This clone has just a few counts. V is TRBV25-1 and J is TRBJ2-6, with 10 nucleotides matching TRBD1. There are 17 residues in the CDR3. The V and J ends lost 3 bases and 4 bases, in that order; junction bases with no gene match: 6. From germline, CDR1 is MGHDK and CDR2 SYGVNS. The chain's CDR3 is CASSEGTGVYGANVLTF. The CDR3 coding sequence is TGTGCCAGCAGTGAGGGGACAGGGGTCTACGGGGCCAACGTCCTGACTTTC.

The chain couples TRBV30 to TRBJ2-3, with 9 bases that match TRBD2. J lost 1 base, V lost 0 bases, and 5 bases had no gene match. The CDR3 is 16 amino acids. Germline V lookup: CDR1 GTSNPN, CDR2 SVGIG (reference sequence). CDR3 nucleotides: TGTGCCTGGAGTGTAATAGCGGGAGTCGGCACAGATACGCAGTATTTT. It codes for CAWSVIAGVGTDTQYF.